The sequence of this T cell receptor beta chain was determined in a study of technical replicates of blood from a few donors. Assay used: immunoSEQ multiplex PCR; TCRdb lists only in-frame clones, some missing. In the table there are about 75,000 clones, around 97% of which are singletons. The CDR3 has 15 residues. V lost 5 bases and J 0 bases, leaving 11 bases between the germline ends. Germline V gene lookup returns CDR1 MNHEY and CDR2 SMNVEV (reference sequence). The rearrangement links TRBV27 to TRBJ2-1, with no clear D. The material sequenced was T cells isolated from PBMCs. The clonotype originates from a human donor in good health. This chain's CDR3 is CASSPQFSSYNEQFF. The CDR3 nucleotides are TGTGCCAGCAGTCCCCAGTTCAGCTCCTACAATGAGCAGTTCTTC.